This T cell receptor (beta chain) was profiled in a study of blood T cell repertoires in COVID-19. This clone was found a few times. Source study methods: Using reference gene primer amplification, nucleated cell counts were estimated. Libraries were prepared by immunoSEQ multiplex PCR; TCRdb keeps only in-frame clonotypes and omits some of them. The V and J calls and the clone size are those of that table, but D and trimming were determined from the DNA. The data show about 210,000 clones, around 86% seen once. Participants were aged roughly 18 to 89 years, lived in 24 US areas, and enrolled virtually. CDR3 length equals 15 residues.

This chain uses TRBV21-1 with TRBJ1-4; TRBD1 is taken as the D call from the table, unchecked against the DNA. TRBV21-1 corresponds to a pseudogene. This clonotype originated in a man aged 25 to 40 in a cohort exposed to, infected with or recovered from COVID-19 (not recorded which). Sequencing was done on a sample of PBMCs or T cells enriched from blood (not recorded which). The CDR3 loop is CATCFRGSVNEKLFF. For the CDR3, the DNA is TGTGCCACCTGCTTTAGGGGAAGTGTTAATGAAAAACTGTTTTTT.